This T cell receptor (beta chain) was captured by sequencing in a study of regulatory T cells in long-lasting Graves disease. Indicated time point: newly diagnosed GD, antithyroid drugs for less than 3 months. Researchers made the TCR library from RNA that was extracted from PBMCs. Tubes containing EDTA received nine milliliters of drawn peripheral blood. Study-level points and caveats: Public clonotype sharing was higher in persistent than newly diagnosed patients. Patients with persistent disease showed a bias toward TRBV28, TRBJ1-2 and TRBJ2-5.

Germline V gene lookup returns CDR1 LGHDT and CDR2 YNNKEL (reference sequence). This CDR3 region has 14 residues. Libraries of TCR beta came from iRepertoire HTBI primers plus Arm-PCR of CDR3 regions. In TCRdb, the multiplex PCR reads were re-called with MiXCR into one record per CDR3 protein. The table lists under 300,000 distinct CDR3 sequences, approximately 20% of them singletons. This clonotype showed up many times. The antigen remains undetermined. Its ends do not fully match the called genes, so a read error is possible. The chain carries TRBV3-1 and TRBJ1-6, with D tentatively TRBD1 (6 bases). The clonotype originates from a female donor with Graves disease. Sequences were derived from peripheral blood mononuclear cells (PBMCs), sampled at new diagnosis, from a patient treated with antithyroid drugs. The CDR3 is CASTQGSGVSPLHF. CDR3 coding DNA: TGTGCCAGCACCCAAGGGTCAGGGGTGTCACCCCTCCACTTT.